This TCR beta chain was identified during a study of glioma-infiltrating T cells after dendritic cell vaccination (dated by TCRdb to 2016 to 2018). Describing the broader study: Of the roughly 15 glioblastoma patients in the cohort, all drawn from Phase I and II dendritic cell vaccination trials, 9 were newly diagnosed and 6 had recurrent disease. Between about 2002 and 2013, the patients were given dendritic cell vaccination pulsed with autologous tumor lysate. The vaccine consisted of monocyte-derived dendritic cells cultured seven to eight days with IL-4 and GM-CSF, then pulsed overnight with autologous tumor lysate. Each patient was given three intradermal dendritic cell vaccine injections, spaced two weeks apart, in the arm below the axilla. Deep sequencing of TCR beta CDR3 regions was used to quantify tumor-infiltrating lymphocyte content and compare tumor and blood repertoires in dendritic cell-vaccinated glioblastoma patients. Survival after dendritic cell vaccination was correlated with TCR sequencing metrics, such as TIL content and the overlap between tumor and blood repertoires.

Regarding this clone: Its target antigen remains unknown. Base qualities are not recorded, but no much larger clone differs from it by a single base.

From V the trimming removes 3 bases and from J it removes 2 bases, while the gene matches leave 5 bases of the junction unaccounted for. The germline V gene gives CDR1 as SGDLS and CDR2 as YYNGEE. The CDR3 spans 15 residues, from the cysteine through the phenylalanine. Only the CDR3 region is kept as DNA, spanning 45 bases read in frame from base 1. The research as a whole found: The three-group TCR overlap response model was characterized as speculative, and prospective validation of the model was stated to be required. The cohort was small and heterogeneous, and full blood and tumor sets were available for few patients, with initial-recurrent tumor pairs available for even fewer patients. After dendritic cell vaccination, a higher estimated pretreatment TIL content predicted longer time to progression and overall survival. TCR clonality showed no direct relationship with survival, which suggests that a diverse polyclonal response may matter.

Patients were selected on the basis of adequate residual fresh-frozen tumor tissue and more than two years of available survival data. An isocitrate dehydrogenase mutation was not carried by any of the glioblastoma patients, although molecular status was otherwise variable. PBMC collection took place before vaccination, two weeks after the third vaccination, and at tumor progression if progression occurred. The Qiagen DNeasy Blood extraction Kit was used for extraction of genomic DNA. The immunoSEQ assay amplified TCRB CDR3 regions from roughly 2 micrograms of genomic DNA, or from all available DNA when less than that amount was available. Multiplex PCR used 60 forward primers for TCR V beta segments and 13 reverse primers for J beta segments. To estimate the number of reads per starting template, synthetic control templates were added to each sample at limiting dilution. Reads of 87 bp were generated by sequencing on the Illumina HiSeq System. The authors' analysis ran thus. To remove PCR and sequencing errors, closely related sequences were merged with a nearest neighbor algorithm. TCR overlap was measured as the percentage of unique tumor TCR beta sequences that were also present in the peripheral blood of the same patient. As stored in TCRdb, this immuneACCESS dataset retains in-frame rearrangements with V and J assigned. A fraction of the clones does not appear; measured against another copy, unresolved V genes explain less than half of the discrepancy, and the remainder lacks a known reason. V and J calls and clone size are copied from that table; D and trimming were computed from the DNA. For this sample the table gives 93,000 or so clones, of which 81% were detected only once. The ten largest make up approximately 12% of the sample.

This clonotype was obtained from a human donor with glioblastoma. The material sequenced was blood, taken before dendritic cell vaccination. The receptor chain draws on TRBV9 and TRBJ2-7; 10 of the junction bases match TRBD1. The DNA sequence is given as TGTGCCAGCAGCGCGGAGACAGGGGGCACCTACGAGCAGTACTTC. Its protein reads: CASSAETGGTYEQYF.